Many counts were recorded for the clone carrying this TCR beta chain. Its antigen is not known. This record belongs to a study of identical twins. Study-wide points: The authors drew conclusions from cross-sectional statistical analysis rather than following the same donors.

CDR3 size: 16 residues. V was pared by 6 bases and J by 0 bases, with 16 bases between. The germline V gene has CDR1 LGHNA and CDR2 YSLEER. Using its own MiXCR run on the 5' RACE reads, TCRdb lists one record per CDR3 protein. The sample consists of 700,000 or so distinct CDR3 sequences, around 8.6% of them appearing once. These same records also appear under a second study, on yellow fever vaccine responses in identical twins.

The gene calls are TRBV4-3 and TRBJ2-3; D not certain. The specimen sequenced was PBMCs. This TCR was sampled from a woman aged 18-30 years in good health. In nucleotides, the CDR3 is TGCGCCAGCAGTCCTACTTCGGACCGAAGCACAGATACGCAGTATTTT. Its translation is CASSPTSDRSTDTQYF.